A single sample is the source of the 5 T cell receptor beta chains below, sequenced in a study of T cells in Graves' hyperthyroidism and ophthalmopathy. Amplification yielded TCR beta CDR3 regions, with RNA transcripts as the source. The HTBI primer set drove a first-round RT-PCR of the TCR CDR3. MiXCR was run by TCRdb on the multiplex PCR reads, yielding one entry per CDR3 protein. The repertoire holds a few hundred thousand distinct CDR3 sequences, with around 15% as singletons. Material for sequencing was blood. Source of these receptors: a woman aged 40 to 55 with Graves' hyperthyroidism.

This clonotype has just a few counts. The rearrangement links TRBV28 to TRBJ1-5, with D maybe TRBD1 (6 bases). This CDR3 has 13 residues. V lost 7 bases, J lost 4 bases, and 11 bases lay in between. Germline values: CDR1 MDHEN, CDR2 SYDVKM. Written as DNA, the CDR3 is TGTGCCAGCAACAGGGAAGCGAATCAGCCCCAGCATTTT. This translates into CASNREANQPQHF.

This clonotype was seen at least ten times. This rearrangement joins TRBV18 to TRBJ2-5; TRBD1 matches 9 bases. The CDR3 is 15 residues long. With 5 bases clipped from V and 5 bases from J, the junction kept 9 bases outside the gene matches. CDR1 is KGHSH and CDR2 is LQKENI in the germline V gene. This chain's CDR3 is CASSAGQGMGETQYF. The CDR3, as DNA: TGTGCCAGCTCAGCCGGACAGGGGATGGGTGAGACCCAGTACTTC.

In this sample, this clonotype turned up many times. This chain links TRBV7-9 with TRBJ2-3; D is perhaps TRBD2 (6 bases). V was clipped by 3 bases and J by 3 bases, with 7 bases between them. CDR1 SEHNR and CDR2 FQNEAQ come from the germline V gene (reference sequence). The CDR3 sequence is 13 residues long. In DNA form, the CDR3 reads TGTGCCAGCAGCTTCGGGACTACAGATACGCAGTATTTT. Translating gives CASSFGTTDTQYF.

This clonotype was observed a handful of times. The chain carries TRBV5-1 and TRBJ2-5, with D possibly TRBD2 on 5 matching bases. This CDR3 has 16 amino acids. Germline CDR1 is SGHRS and CDR2 is YFSETQ. Trimming took 4 bases from V and 5 from J, leaving 21 bases between them. In DNA form, the CDR3 reads TGCGCCAGCAGCCCTCGGACTGCCGGTTCGGGGGAGACCCAGTACTTC. It specifies CASSPRTAGSGETQYF. Full variable domain (rest looked up from reference TRBV5-1 and TRBJ2-5): KAGVTQTPRYLIKTRGQQVTLSCSPISGHRSVSWYQQTPGQGLQFLFEYFSETQRNKGNFPGRFSGRQFSNSRSEMNVSTLELGDSALYLCASSPRTAGSGETQYFGPGTRLLVL.

This sequence joins TRBV20-1 and TRBJ2-5; D remains unclear. Germline lookup yields CDR1 DFQATT and CDR2 SNEGSKA (reference sequence). Trimming removed 4 bases at V and 7 bases at J, with 10 bases between. The CDR3 contains 11 residues. The CDR3 region has the DNA TGCAGTGCTACAGAAACCGGGACCCAGTACTTC. Residues: CSATETGTQYF.